The present T cell receptor (beta chain) was sequenced within a study of T-cell reconstitution after alpha-beta-depleted transplantation in children. This CDR3 contains 13 residues. Germline V gene data show CDR1 as SGDLS and CDR2 as YYNGEE. The ends were cut back, 1 base at V and 3 bases at J, with 7 bases in the middle. As it was prepared, the TCRbeta library received unique molecular identifiers. TCRdb re-called the PCR reads with MiXCR, one entry per CDR3 protein. The repertoire has about 580,000 distinct CDR3 sequences, about a quarter of them found once; the top ten carry under 45%. This clonotype occurred a few times.

The chain has TRBV9 and TRBJ2-5; D gene ambiguous. This clonotype was sampled from a boy under two years old with Wiskott-Aldrich syndrome, due to receive a stem cell transplant. The material was PBMCs, obtained before TCRalphabeta/CD19-depleted stem cell transplant. DNA of the CDR3: TGTGCCAGCAGCGTATCCTCCAAAGAGACCCAGTACTTC. Its protein product is CASSVSSKETQYF.